This record concerns one TCR beta chain sequence. The data were produced by immunoSEQ multiplex PCR, yet TCRdb's version contains in-frame clones alone and is incomplete. This table holds hundreds of thousands of clones, approximately 92% found once. The CDR3 extends over 13 amino acids. CDR1 and CDR2 (germline): GTSNPN, SVGIG (reference sequence). V shed 2 bases and J shed 15 bases, with 17 bases lying between them. The data were obtained in a study of control samples from healthy donors and cancer patients. The TCR sequence derives from a man aged 40-49 years with head and neck cancer. V gene TRBV30 combines with J gene TRBJ1-6; TRBD1 might be the D (5 bases). Input material: PBMCs. The DNA of the CDR3 is TGTGCCTGGAGTCACGGGCAGGGCCAGCACCTCCACTTT. As protein: CAWSHGQGQHLHF.